This entry describes one TCR beta chain. Its target is unknown. This sample is part of a study of vaccination effects on CD4 cells after COVID-19. Overall study: Two-dose vaccination with either BNT162b2 or mRNA-1273 was given to the participants.

Antigen-specific CD4+ T cells were expanded (with viral peptide pools) by the ViraFEST assay ahead of sequencing. Subsequent to 10 days of culture, CD4+ T cells were isolated. Vaccine recipients had no previous SARS-CoV-2 infection; their nucleocapsid antibodies were negative. General study findings and limits: The study found that only 1 of 255 vaccine-induced clones from healthy vaccinees cross-reacted with common cold coronaviruses. Late in the post-vaccination period, infection-induced and vaccine-induced clones underwent marked clonal contraction.

Sequencing used immunoSEQ multiplex PCR; TCRdb keeps in-frame clones, though not all of them. This table holds 50,000 or so clones, approximately 75% found once. CDR1 MNHEY and CDR2 SMNVEV come from the germline V gene (reference sequence). Trimming removed 2 bases from V and 2 bases from J, with 12 bases in between. This CDR3 is built from 16 residues. The genes are TRBV27 and TRBJ2-2; a possible D gene is TRBD2 (6 bases). This receptor was taken from a human donor who received a COVID-19 vaccine. The sample in question was CD4+ T cells from PBMCs cultured with HCoV-OC43 spike peptides, obtained before COVID-19 vaccination. Subset meaning: HCoV-OC43 spike overlapping peptide pool stimulation. The CDR3 loop reads CASSLGSGSNTGELFF. DNA of the CDR3: TGTGCCAGCAGTTTAGGTAGCGGCTCAAACACCGGGGAGCTGTTTTTT.